Listed below are T cell receptor beta chains from one sample, sequenced in a study of T cells in Graves' hyperthyroidism and ophthalmopathy. TCRdb re-analysed the multiplex PCR reads in MiXCR, keeping a single row per CDR3 protein. In the table there are about 640,000 distinct CDR3 sequences, around 21% of which are singletons. Source material: blood. The receptor source for this set is a man aged 30 to 39 with Graves' ophthalmopathy. Both conserved end residues are part of each CDR3. The order of the fields is J gene, clone size, D gene, V gene, CDR3 protein, CDR3 DNA. The D gene is left open where the match is weak. Clone size is stated in some rows and not others, as once, few, many or a class when expanded.

TRBJ2-2 few TRBD1 TRBV12-3/TRBV12-4 CASQGVNTGELFF TGTGCCAGTCAGGGGGTAAACACCGGGGAGCTGTTTTTT
TRBJ2-7 many TRBD2 TRBV27 CASSPGLAGVYEQYF TGTGCCAGCAGCCCGGGACTAGCGGGAGTCTACGAGCAGTACTTC
TRBJ2-5 many - TRBV11-2 CASSQGLGSQETQYF TGTGCCAGCAGCCAAGGCTTGGGGTCACAAGAGACCCAGTACTTC
TRBJ1-2 few - TRBV19 CASNREWGDGYTF TGTGCCAGTAATCGAGAGTGGGGCGATGGCTACACCTTC
TRBJ2-7 many - TRBV3-1 CASSQGYEPRYEQYF TGTGCCAGCAGCCAAGGGTATGAACCCCGTTACGAGCAGTACTTC
TRBJ2-1 - - TRBV4-1 CASSQDPPGTALDEQFF TGCGCCAGCAGCCAAGATCCCCCAGGGACCGCCCTAGATGAGCAGTTCTTC
TRBJ1-5 - - TRBV29-1 CSAAEGRHQPQHF TGCAGCGCTGCAGAGGGGCGTCATCAGCCCCAGCATTTT
TRBJ2-7 few - TRBV6-2/TRBV6-3 CASSYRTGTHGGEQYF TGTGCCAGCAGTTACCGTACCGGGACCCACGGGGGCGAGCAGTACTTC
TRBJ2-1 - TRBD1 TRBV7-2 CASSSPTGQQFF TGTGCCAGCAGCTCCCCGACAGGGCAGCAGTTCTTC
TRBJ1-6 few - TRBV10-3 CAISERGVNSPLHF TGTGCCATCAGTGAAAGGGGCGTTAATTCACCCCTCCACTTT
TRBJ2-4 - - TRBV7-9 CASSSMRLAKNIQYF TGTGCCAGCAGCTCGATGAGATTAGCCAAAAACATTCAGTACTTC
TRBJ1-6 few - TRBV6-1 CASRVDTTYNSPLHF TGTGCCAGCAGGGTCGACACTACCTATAATTCACCCCTCCACTTT
TRBJ1-1 many - TRBV5-1 CASSLSWANTEAFF TGCGCCAGCAGCTTGAGCTGGGCGAACACTGAAGCTTTCTTT
TRBJ1-5 many - TRBV5-1 CASSERADQPQHF TGCGCCAGCAGCGAAAGGGCAGATCAGCCCCAGCATTTT
TRBJ1-2 many - TRBV6-1 CASSEGLGYTF TGTGCCAGCAGTGAGGGGCTCGGCTACACCTTC
TRBJ2-1 - TRBD2 TRBV7-8 CASSSGLAGVYEQFF TGTGCCAGCAGCTCAGGACTAGCGGGAGTCTATGAGCAGTTCTTC
TRBJ2-5 - - TRBV6-1 CASRKLQTETQYF TGTGCCAGCAGGAAGCTTCAGACGGAGACCCAGTACTTC
TRBJ2-5 - - TRBV9 CASSVSSARGETQYF TGTGCCAGCAGCGTGTCTAGCGCAAGGGGGGAGACCCAGTACTTC
TRBJ2-1 many - TRBV27 CASSFPGLGGLNEQFF TGTGCCAGCAGTTTTCCTGGACTAGGGGGTTTAAATGAGCAGTTCTTC
TRBJ2-1 many TRBD2 TRBV11-2 CASSRLAGGGNEQFF TGTGCCAGCAGCCGACTAGCGGGAGGGGGCAATGAGCAGTTCTTC
TRBJ2-7 few - TRBV6-1 CASRASRDSTTRQYF TGTGCCAGCAGGGCTTCCCGGGACTCAACTACGAGGCAGTACTTC
TRBJ1-6 few - TRBV20-1 CSAPTAGSNSPLHF TGCAGTGCCCCGACCGCGGGGAGCAATTCACCCCTCCACTTT
TRBJ1-6 - TRBD1 TRBV7-9 CASSSPEPGTDKDSPLHF TGTGCCAGCAGCTCGCCCGAACCCGGGACAGATAAGGATTCACCCCTCCACTTT
TRBJ2-3 - - TRBV7-2 CASSFVADTQYF TGTGCCAGCAGCTTCGTCGCAGATACGCAGTATTTT
TRBJ2-3 many TRBD2 TRBV28 CASSLWALLAGPKKTQYF TGTGCCAGCAGTTTATGGGCCCTCCTAGCGGGGCCCAAGAAGACGCAGTATTTT
TRBJ2-6 - - TRBV5-1 CASSLSSASGANVLTF TGCGCCAGCAGCCTTTCGTCGGCCTCTGGGGCCAACGTCCTGACTTTC
TRBJ2-5 - - TRBV14 CASSQAGRGVGETQYF TGTGCCAGCAGCCAAGCTGGGAGAGGGGTCGGTGAGACCCAGTACTTC
TRBJ2-7 few TRBD2 TRBV6-5 CASSYRRRREETYEQYF TGTGCCAGCAGCTATCGTCGTAGGCGGGAGGAAACCTACGAGCAGTACTTC
TRBJ2-7 many TRBD2 TRBV20-1 CSADRTSGRSYEQYF TGCAGTGCTGATAGGACTAGCGGACGTTCCTACGAGCAGTACTTC
TRBJ2-7 few - TRBV20-1 CSAPRAGMSYEQYF TGCAGTGCTCCTAGAGCGGGCATGTCCTACGAGCAGTACTTC
TRBJ2-7 - - TRBV28 CASSLQGWYEQYF TGTGCCAGCAGTCTCCAGGGGTGGTACGAGCAGTACTTC
TRBJ2-7 many - TRBV5-1 CASSYGGKSSYEQYF TGCGCCAGCAGCTACGGCGGGAAAAGCTCCTACGAGCAGTACTTC
TRBJ1-6 - - TRBV20-1 CSARGGPNSPLHF TGCAGTGCTAGAGGGGGGCCAAATTCACCCCTCCACTTT
TRBJ2-7 - TRBD2 TRBV28 CASSYGLARSHYEQYF TGTGCCAGCAGTTACGGACTAGCGAGGTCACACTACGAGCAGTACTTC
TRBJ2-7 many - TRBV28 CASSLAFQVSYEQYF TGTGCCAGCAGTTTAGCTTTCCAGGTCTCCTACGAGCAGTACTTC
TRBJ2-3 few TRBD1 TRBV24-1 CATSDPTGGDDTQYF TGTGCCACCAGTGATCCGACAGGGGGGGACGATACGCAGTATTTT
TRBJ2-3 - - TRBV6-2/TRBV6-3 CASSLLAPSTDTQYF TGTGCCAGCAGTCTCCTAGCCCCCTCCACAGATACGCAGTATTTT
TRBJ2-6 few TRBD1 TRBV5-1 CASSLRTGESGANVLTF TGCGCCAGCAGCTTGAGGACAGGGGAGTCTGGGGCCAACGTCCTGACTTTC
TRBJ2-5 - TRBD1 TRBV15 CATSIKPSRGLQETQYF TGTGCCACCAGCATAAAACCCAGCAGGGGGCTCCAAGAGACCCAGTACTTC
TRBJ2-7 - - TRBV30 CACTTGRNEQYF TGTGCCTGTACCACAGGGAGGAACGAGCAGTACTTC
TRBJ2-5 - TRBD1 TRBV5-1 CASSLSDRQETQYF TGCGCCAGCAGCTTGTCGGACAGGCAAGAGACCCAGTACTTC
TRBJ2-1 - - TRBV14 CASRPASGRDNEQFF TGTGCCAGCAGGCCGGCCTCGGGTCGGGACAATGAGCAGTTCTTC
TRBJ2-7 many TRBD1 TRBV7-8 CASSLAAGGDEQYF TGTGCCAGCAGCTTAGCCGCAGGGGGAGACGAGCAGTACTTC
TRBJ2-2 - - TRBV9 CASSVDWATGELFF TGTGCCAGCAGCGTAGACTGGGCCACCGGGGAGCTGTTTTTT
TRBJ2-2 - TRBD1 TRBV20-1 CSATQGLTGELFF TGCAGTGCTACACAGGGGCTCACCGGGGAGCTGTTTTTT
TRBJ2-1 - TRBD2 TRBV6-5 CASRLLAGESYNEQFF TGTGCCAGCAGATTATTAGCGGGAGAATCCTACAATGAGCAGTTCTTC
TRBJ1-2 - TRBD1 TRBV2 CASSPTGEAGGYTF TGTGCCAGCAGTCCAACAGGGGAGGCTGGAGGCTACACCTTC
TRBJ2-1 - TRBD2 TRBV12-3/TRBV12-4 CASSFSSGRDNEQFF TGTGCCAGCAGTTTTTCTAGCGGGAGGGACAATGAGCAGTTCTTC
TRBJ1-1 few - TRBV27 CASSSRTWEAFF TGTGCCAGCAGTTCCCGGACGTGGGAAGCTTTCTTT
TRBJ1-1 many - TRBV6-1 CASSEYRTPNTEAFF TGTGCCAGCAGTGAGTATAGGACACCGAACACTGAAGCTTTCTTT
TRBJ2-7 many - TRBV12-3/TRBV12-4 CASNRDGASYEQYF TGTGCCAGCAACCGGGACGGAGCCTCCTACGAGCAGTACTTC
TRBJ1-1 - - TRBV29-1 CSTRGGSVTEAFF TGCAGCACGAGGGGGGGCTCTGTCACTGAAGCTTTCTTT
TRBJ1-4 - - TRBV27 CASSPGQSYPTNEKLFF TGTGCCAGCAGTCCCGGACAGAGTTATCCAACTAATGAAAAACTGTTTTTT
TRBJ2-5 few TRBD1 TRBV3-1 CASSPRQGAWETQYF TGTGCCAGCAGCCCCAGACAGGGGGCATGGGAGACCCAGTACTTC
TRBJ2-6 many - TRBV6-1 CACGVSGANVLTF TGTGCCTGCGGGGTCTCTGGGGCCAACGTCCTGACTTTC
TRBJ2-1 - TRBD2 TRBV28 CASSPPFGAGESNEQFF TGTGCCAGCAGTCCCCCGTTTGGAGCGGGAGAATCAAATGAGCAGTTCTTC
TRBJ2-5 - - TRBV5-1 CASSLTFSGTETQYF TGCGCCAGCAGCTTGACGTTCTCTGGGACGGAGACCCAGTACTTC
TRBJ2-7 many TRBD1 TRBV28 CASSSRQGSYEQYF TGTGCCAGCAGTTCCCGACAGGGTAGCTACGAGCAGTACTTC
TRBJ1-4 - - TRBV29-1 CSVAHRQAEKLFF TGCAGCGTTGCGCACAGACAAGCCGAAAAACTGTTTTTT
TRBJ2-7 few TRBD2 TRBV7-2 CASSLARGSSYEQYF TGTGCCAGCAGCTTAGCGCGGGGGTCTTCCTACGAGCAGTACTTC